Below are 23 T cell receptor beta chains sequenced from a single sample in a study of shared clonotypes between healthy human individuals. Naive CD8 cells comprised CD45RO-negative, CCR7-positively selected cells, excluding terminally differentiated effector memory CD45RA+ cells. The method was immunoSEQ multiplex PCR; TCRdb's version includes in-frame clones alone and lacks a portion of them. The sample contains about 2.2 million clones, 80% to 95% of which appear only once. The specimen was naive CD8+ T cells from PBMCs. Source of these receptors: a man aged 18 to 35 in good health. Some clones in this sample may be carry-over from other donors' samples.

This rearrangement joins TRBV14 to TRBJ2-7, with TRBD2 identical over 7 bases. V lost 4 bases and J lost 7; bases outside the gene matches: 7. CDR3 length: 13 amino acids. CDR1 is SGHDN and CDR2 is FVKESK in the germline V gene. The CDR3 sequence is CASSPRGGVEQYF. CDR3 in DNA: TGTGCCAGCAGCCCGAGGGGAGGGGTGGAGCAGTACTTC. Looking up the rest from reference TRBV14 and TRBJ2-7 gives the full variable domain: EAGVTQFPSHSVIEKGQTVTLRCDPISGHDNLYWYRRVMGKEIKFLLHFVKESKQDESGMPNNRFLAERTGGTYSTLKVQPAELEDSGVYFCASSPRGGVEQYFGPGTRLTVT.

Concerning this clone itself: The sample holds other DNA sequences that translate to the same CDR3. The chain combines TRBV7-9 with TRBJ2-7; D is unresolved. The CDR3 loop spans 13 amino acids. Germline V gene data show CDR1 as SEHNR and CDR2 as FQNEAQ (reference sequence). Between the trimmed V and J ends, which lost 6 bases and 3 bases, there was a span of 12 bases. The CDR3 is CASSFQNSYEQYF. The CDR3 bases are TGTGCCAGCAGTTTTCAGAACAGCTACGAGCAGTACTTC.

Comment on this clone: At the DNA level, this CDR3 is encoded by other sequences in the same sample as well. J is TRBJ1-2 and V is TRBV13; D unclear. The CDR3 sequence is 13 residues long. V was cut by 6 bases and J by 4 bases, with 12 bases left in between. From germline, CDR1 is PRHDT and CDR2 FYEKMQ (reference sequence). CDR3 in amino acids: CASSQGPVYGYTF. CDR3 sequence (DNA): TGTGCCAGCAGTCAAGGCCCGGTCTATGGCTACACCTTC.

The chain has TRBV6-1 and TRBJ1-2, with D unresolved. CDR1 and CDR2 (germline): MNHNS, SASEGT. The CDR3 totals 15 residues. With 4 bases removed from V and 3 bases from J, the gap between germline ends came to 15 bases. In DNA form, the CDR3 reads TGTGCCAGCAGTGCAACCTCGGGTAAGGACTATGGCTACACCTTC. It yields the protein CASSATSGKDYGYTF.

The rearrangement uses TRBV7-9 and TRBJ1-3; D gene ambiguous. Looked up from germline, CDR1 is SEHNR and CDR2 is FQNEAQ (reference sequence). This CDR3 contains 15 residues. V dropped 5 bases and J dropped 2 bases, with 13 bases sitting between them. CDR3 DNA sequence: TGTGCCAGCAGCCACGGCACATCTCCTGGAAACACCATATATTTT. Translating gives CASSHGTSPGNTIYF. Full variable domain (missing parts from reference TRBV7-9 and TRBJ1-3): DTGVSQNPRHKITKRGQNVTFRCDPISEHNRLYWYRQTLGQGPEFLTYFQNEAQLEKSRLLSDRFSAERPKGSFSTLEIQRTEQGDSAMYLCASSHGTSPGNTIYFGEGSWLTVV.

The V call is TRBV6-6, the J call TRBJ1-1, with D possibly matching TRBD1 (5 bases). The V and J ends lost 10 bases and 0 bases respectively, with 9 bases between them. Per the germline V gene, CDR1 is MNHNY and CDR2 is SVGAGI (reference sequence). This CDR3 spans 12 amino acids. The CDR3 nucleotides are TGTGCCACGGGGCGGCTGAACACTGAAGCTTTCTTT. It yields the protein CATGRLNTEAFF.

The chain recombines TRBV28 with TRBJ2-7; D may be TRBD1 (6 bases). Trimming took 5 bases from V and 4 from J, leaving 24 bases between them. Germline V gene data show CDR1 as MDHEN and CDR2 as SYDVKM. CDR3 length equals 17 residues. The CDR3 nucleotides read TGTGCCAGCAGTGAACAAAGGACACTTACAACAGGGTACGAGCAGTACTTC. Translating gives CASSEQRTLTTGYEQYF.

The chain links TRBV5-1 to TRBJ1-2, with 10 bases identical to TRBD1. The germline CDR1 and CDR2 sequences are SGHRS and YFSETQ. V was pared by 0 bases and J by 6 bases, with 5 bases of the junction left unmatched. CDR3 length: 15 residues. The CDR3 DNA sequence: TGCGCCAGCAGCTTGGCCCCGACAGGGGGCGATGGCTACACCTTC. Protein sequence: CASSLAPTGGDGYTF. The entire variable domain, with the rest obtained from reference TRBV5-1 and TRBJ1-2, is as follows: KAGVTQTPRYLIKTRGQQVTLSCSPISGHRSVSWYQQTPGQGLQFLFEYFSETQRNKGNFPGRFSGRQFSNSRSEMNVSTLELGDSALYLCASSLAPTGGDGYTFGSGTRLTVV.

The chain is built from TRBV27 and TRBJ2-7; D is perhaps TRBD1 or TRBD2 (5 bases each). The CDR3 has 15 amino acids. The V end lost 3 bases, the J end lost 4 bases, and 16 bases lay between the germline ends. Germline V lookup: CDR1 MNHEY, CDR2 SMNVEV (reference sequence). The CDR3: CASSFSGGAMYEQYF. DNA of the CDR3: TGTGCCAGCAGTTTCAGTGGGGGAGCAATGTACGAGCAGTACTTC.

This chain uses TRBV9 with TRBJ2-5; 10 nucleotides align to TRBD2. Germline CDR1 SGDLS, CDR2 YYNGEE. The CDR3 spans 19 residues. V shed 4 bases, J shed 5 bases, and the junction held 20 bases outside the gene matches. CDR3: CASSPGRISSGRGQETQYF. The CDR3 region has the DNA TGTGCCAGCAGCCCTGGCCGGATTTCCAGCGGGAGGGGACAGGAGACCCAGTACTTC.

The rearrangement uses TRBV6-5 and TRBJ2-7; 8 bases line up with TRBD2. V lost 2 bases, J lost 6 bases, and 6 bases stayed unmatched. The CDR3 has 14 residues. CDR1 is MNHEY, CDR2 SVGAGI, per germline. The DNA of the CDR3 is TGTGCCAGCAGTTACCGTCTCGCGGGGGGCGAGCAGTACTTC. Protein sequence: CASSYRLAGGEQYF.

The gene calls are TRBV7-2 and TRBJ2-7; TRBD1 matches 10 bases. The junction had 5 bases not matched to a gene; V was cut back by 6 bases and J by 3 bases. The CDR3 contains 14 residues. CDR1 SGHTA and CDR2 FQGNSA come from the germline V gene. The CDR3 nucleotides read TGTGCCAGCAGGTCCCGGGACAGGGGCTACGAGCAGTACTTC. Translating it yields CASRSRDRGYEQYF.

Comments on this clone: The same CDR3 also results from other DNA sequences found in this sample. This chain uses TRBV28 with TRBJ2-3; D remains ambiguous. This CDR3 has 14 amino acids. The germline gives CDR1 MDHEN, CDR2 SYDVKM. V was shortened by 2 bases and J by 2 bases, with 8 bases between the two germline ends. CDR3: CASSLLRSTDTQYF. CDR3 coding DNA: TGTGCCAGCAGTTTACTCAGATCCACAGATACGCAGTATTTT.

The rearrangement uses TRBV6-6 and TRBJ2-1; D is uncertain. Trimming pared 5 bases from V and 6 bases from J, leaving 5 bases between. This CDR3 region has 11 residues. CDR1 is MNHNY and CDR2 is SVGAGI in the germline V gene (reference sequence). CDR3 nucleotides: TGTGCCAGCAGTAGCCCCAATGAGCAGTTCTTC. Protein: CASSSPNEQFF.

The rearrangement joins TRBV7-9 to TRBJ1-1; 8 bases agree with TRBD1. Germline CDR1 reads SEHNR; CDR2 reads FQNEAQ (reference sequence). V shed 5 bases, J shed 5 bases, and the junction held 13 bases outside the gene matches. The CDR3 spans 16 residues. The CDR3 region is CASSRGQGPRETEAFF. CDR3 DNA: TGTGCCAGCAGCCGTGGACAGGGACCTCGAGAGACTGAAGCTTTCTTT.

Only a few counts were recorded for this clone. In DNA form, the CDR3 reads TGTGCCAGAAACAGGGACCGATTCTTCTATGGCTACACCTTC. Its translation is CARNRDRFFYGYTF. The chain carries TRBV2 and TRBJ1-2; a possible D gene is TRBD1 (6 bases). Germline-derived CDR1 and CDR2 are SNHLY and FYNNEI. The CDR3 sequence is 14 residues long. The V gene lost 9 bases and the J gene lost 4 bases, with 18 bases spanning the gap. Combining the CDR3 with reference TRBV2 and TRBJ1-2 gives the whole variable domain EPEVTQTPSHQVTQMGQEVILRCVPISNHLYFYWYRQILGQKVEFLVSFYNNEISEKSEIFDDQFSVERPDGSNFTLKIRSTKLEDSAMYFCARNRDRFFYGYTFGSGTRLTVV.

V and J are TRBV27 and TRBJ1-5; 7 nucleotides agree with TRBD1. The CDR3 has 14 residues. Unmatched junction bases numbered 4, after V lost 2 bases and J lost 6 bases. Germline CDR1 and CDR2: MNHEY and SMNVEV (reference sequence). Here the CDR3 reads CASSLAGTVQPQHF. Here the CDR3 DNA reads TGTGCCAGCAGTTTAGCGGGGACAGTTCAGCCCCAGCATTTT.

CDR3 DNA sequence: TGTGCCAGCGAGGGAGCGTCCTACGAGCAGTACTTC. Residues: CASEGASYEQYF. The chain has TRBV7-9 and TRBJ2-7, with D tentatively TRBD2 (5 bases). CDR1 and CDR2 (germline): SEHNR, FQNEAQ (reference sequence). Trimming stripped 8 bases from V and 1 base from J, with 9 bases between. This CDR3 comprises 12 residues.

Concerning this clone: The same CDR3 can be traced to other DNA sequences in this sample. The V gene is TRBV9, the J gene TRBJ1-3; D uncertain. The V gene's germline CDR1 is SGDLS and CDR2 YYNGEE. V lost 0 bases and J 0 bases, leaving 7 bases between the germline ends. The CDR3 is 15 residues long. For the CDR3, the DNA is TGTGCCAGCAGCGTAGGACGGTCCTCTGGAAACACCATATATTTT. It codes for CASSVGRSSGNTIYF.

The chain employs TRBV4-1 and TRBJ2-2; 8 bases fit TRBD2. CDR3 length: 17 amino acids. V shed 1 base and J 4 bases; nucleotides not matched to a gene: 8. CDR1 and CDR2 (germline): MGHRA, YSYEKL. CDR3 nucleotides: TGCGCCAGCAGCCAAGTTAGTTACGGGACTAGCACCGGGGAGCTGTTTTTT. Translation gives CASSQVSYGTSTGELFF.

This rearrangement joins TRBV9 to TRBJ2-2; D is undetermined. Trimming took off 0 bases at V and 5 bases at J, with 11 bases between the two ends. The CDR3 consists of 15 residues. Per germline, CDR1 SGDLS and CDR2 YYNGEE. CDR3 sequence: CASSVASPETGELFF. The CDR3 DNA reads as TGTGCCAGCAGCGTAGCTAGTCCGGAAACCGGGGAGCTGTTTTTT.

This chain links TRBV7-6 with TRBJ2-3; 12 positions match TRBD2. J was trimmed by 2 bases and V by 1 base; bases with no gene match: 7. Germline values: CDR1 SGHVS, CDR2 FNYEAQ. The CDR3 covers 18 residues. The CDR3 sequence: CASSLVLAGGLLTDTQYF. CDR3 nucleotides: TGTGCCAGCAGCTTAGTACTAGCGGGAGGTCTTCTCACAGATACGCAGTATTTT.

V usage is TRBV4-1 and J usage is TRBJ2-7; TRBD2 matches at 8 bases. The ends lost 2 bases at V and 2 bases at J; junction bases unmatched: 11. This CDR3 spans 17 amino acids. Germline V gene lookup returns CDR1 MGHRA and CDR2 YSYEKL. The CDR3 spells CASSQILFPGRAYEQYF. Written as DNA, the CDR3 is TGCGCCAGCAGCCAAATCCTATTTCCCGGGAGGGCCTACGAGCAGTACTTC.